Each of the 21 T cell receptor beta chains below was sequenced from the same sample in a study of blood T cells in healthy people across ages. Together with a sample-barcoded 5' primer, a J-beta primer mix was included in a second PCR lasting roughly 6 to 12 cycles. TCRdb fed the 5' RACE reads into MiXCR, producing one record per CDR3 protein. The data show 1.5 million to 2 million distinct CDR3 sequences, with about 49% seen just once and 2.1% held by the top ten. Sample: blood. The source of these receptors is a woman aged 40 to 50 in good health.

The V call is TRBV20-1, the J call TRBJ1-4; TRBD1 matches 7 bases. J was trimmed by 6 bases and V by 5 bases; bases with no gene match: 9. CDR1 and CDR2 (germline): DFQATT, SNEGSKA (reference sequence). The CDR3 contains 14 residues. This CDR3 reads CSALRGGADEKLFF. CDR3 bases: TGCAGTGCTCTTAGAGGGGGCGCGGATGAAAAACTGTTTTTT.

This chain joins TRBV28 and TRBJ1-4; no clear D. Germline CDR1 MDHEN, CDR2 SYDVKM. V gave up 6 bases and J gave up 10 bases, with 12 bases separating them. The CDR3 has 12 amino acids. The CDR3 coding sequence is TGTGCCAGCAGCGCTGGTAGGGCAAAACTGTTTTTT. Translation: CASSAGRAKLFF.

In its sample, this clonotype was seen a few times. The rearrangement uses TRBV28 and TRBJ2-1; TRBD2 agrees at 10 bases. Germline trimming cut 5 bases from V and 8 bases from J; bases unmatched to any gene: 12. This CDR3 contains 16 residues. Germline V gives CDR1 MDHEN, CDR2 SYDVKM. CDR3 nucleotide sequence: TGTGCCAGCAGTATCCTAGCGGGGGCCCTCGTCCATGAGCAGTTCTTC. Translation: CASSILAGALVHEQFF.

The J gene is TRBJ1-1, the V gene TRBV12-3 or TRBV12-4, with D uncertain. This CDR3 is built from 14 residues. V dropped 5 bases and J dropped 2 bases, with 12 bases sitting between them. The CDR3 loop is CASSPPLINTEAFF. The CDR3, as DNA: TGTGCCAGCAGTCCTCCCCTGATCAACACTGAAGCTTTCTTT.

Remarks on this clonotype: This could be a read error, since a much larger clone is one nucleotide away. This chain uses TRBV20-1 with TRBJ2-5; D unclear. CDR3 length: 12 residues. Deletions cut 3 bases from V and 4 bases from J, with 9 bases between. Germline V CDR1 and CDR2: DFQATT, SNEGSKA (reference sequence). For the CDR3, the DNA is TGCAGTGCTAGGGGATATCGAGAGACCCAGTACTTC. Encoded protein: CSARGYRETQYF.

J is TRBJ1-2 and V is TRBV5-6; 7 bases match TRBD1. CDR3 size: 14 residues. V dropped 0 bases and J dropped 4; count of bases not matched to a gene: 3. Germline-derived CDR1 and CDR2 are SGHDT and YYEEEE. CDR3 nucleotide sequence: TGTGCCAGCAGCTTGGGGGGACAGTCCTATGGCTACACCTTC. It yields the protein CASSLGGQSYGYTF.

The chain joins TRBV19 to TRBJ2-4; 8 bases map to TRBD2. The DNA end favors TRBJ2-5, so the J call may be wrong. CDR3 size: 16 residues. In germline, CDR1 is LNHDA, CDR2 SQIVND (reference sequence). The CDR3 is CASSTGTRSTQETQYF. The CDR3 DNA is TGTGCCAGTAGTACCGGGACTAGATCTACTCAAGAGACCCAGTACTTC.

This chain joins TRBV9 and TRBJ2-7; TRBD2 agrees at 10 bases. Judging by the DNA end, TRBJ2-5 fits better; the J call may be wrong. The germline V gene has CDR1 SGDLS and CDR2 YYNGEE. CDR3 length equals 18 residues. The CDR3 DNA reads TGTGCCAGCAGCCCAGGAGGTGTAGCGGGGGGTTTTACGGAGACCCAGTACTTC. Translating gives CASSPGGVAGGFTETQYF.

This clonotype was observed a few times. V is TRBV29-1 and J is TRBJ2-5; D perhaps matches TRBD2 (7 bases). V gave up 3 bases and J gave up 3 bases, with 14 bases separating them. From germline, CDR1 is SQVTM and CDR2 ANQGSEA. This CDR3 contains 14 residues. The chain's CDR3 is CSVEWRGPKETQYF. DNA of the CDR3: TGCAGCGTTGAGTGGCGGGGGCCGAAAGAGACCCAGTACTTC.

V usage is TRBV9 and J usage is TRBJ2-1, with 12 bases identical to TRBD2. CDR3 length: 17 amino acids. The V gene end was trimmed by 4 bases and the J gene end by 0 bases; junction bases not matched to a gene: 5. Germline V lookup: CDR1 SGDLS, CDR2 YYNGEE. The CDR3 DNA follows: TGTGCCAGCAGCTCCACGACTAGCGGGAGCTCCTACAATGAGCAGTTCTTC. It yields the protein CASSSTTSGSSYNEQFF.

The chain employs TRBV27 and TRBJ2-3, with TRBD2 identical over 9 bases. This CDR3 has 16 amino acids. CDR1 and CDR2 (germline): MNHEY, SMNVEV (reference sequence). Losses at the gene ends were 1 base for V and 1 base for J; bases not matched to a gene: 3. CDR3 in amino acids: CASSLLTSGRTDTQYF. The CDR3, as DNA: TGTGCCAGCAGTTTATTGACTAGCGGTCGCACAGATACGCAGTATTTT.

CDR3: CASINPDRGNIQYF. The CDR3 DNA reads TGTGCCAGCATAAACCCAGACAGGGGGAACATTCAGTACTTC. The V and J genes are TRBV28 and TRBJ2-4; 9 bases agree with TRBD1. The CDR3 sequence is 14 residues long. The ends lost 7 bases at V and 7 bases at J; junction bases unmatched: 8. Germline values: CDR1 MDHEN, CDR2 SYDVKM.

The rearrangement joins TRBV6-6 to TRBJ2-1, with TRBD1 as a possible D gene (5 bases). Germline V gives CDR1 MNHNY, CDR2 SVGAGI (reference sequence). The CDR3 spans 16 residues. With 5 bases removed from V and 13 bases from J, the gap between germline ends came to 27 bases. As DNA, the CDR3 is TGTGCCAGCAGTACTCGTTATGGGGCGCAGAAAGAGACCCAGTTCTTC. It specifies CASSTRYGAQKETQFF.

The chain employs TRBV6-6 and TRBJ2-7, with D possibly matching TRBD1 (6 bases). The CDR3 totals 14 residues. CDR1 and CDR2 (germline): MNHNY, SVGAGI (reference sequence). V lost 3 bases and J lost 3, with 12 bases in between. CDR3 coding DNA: TGTGCCAGCAGTTATTCAGGGGTTAACTACGAGCAGTACTTC. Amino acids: CASSYSGVNYEQYF.

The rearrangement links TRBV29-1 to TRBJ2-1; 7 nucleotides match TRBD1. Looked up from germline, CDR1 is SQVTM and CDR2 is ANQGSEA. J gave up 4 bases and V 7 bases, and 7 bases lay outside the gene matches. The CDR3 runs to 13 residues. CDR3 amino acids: CSAGHRGYNEQFF. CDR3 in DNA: TGCAGCGCTGGACACAGGGGTTACAATGAGCAGTTCTTC.

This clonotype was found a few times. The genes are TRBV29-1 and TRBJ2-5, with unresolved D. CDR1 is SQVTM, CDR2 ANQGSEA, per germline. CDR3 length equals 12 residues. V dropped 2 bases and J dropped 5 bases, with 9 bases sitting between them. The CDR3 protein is CSVEYITETQYF. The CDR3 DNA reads TGCAGCGTTGAATATATAACGGAGACCCAGTACTTC.

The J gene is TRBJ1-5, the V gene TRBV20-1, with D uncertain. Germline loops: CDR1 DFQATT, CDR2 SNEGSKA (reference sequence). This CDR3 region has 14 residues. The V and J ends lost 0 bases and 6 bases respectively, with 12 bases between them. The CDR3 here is CSARDVGSAQPQHF. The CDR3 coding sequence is TGCAGTGCTAGAGATGTGGGATCGGCTCAGCCCCAGCATTTT.

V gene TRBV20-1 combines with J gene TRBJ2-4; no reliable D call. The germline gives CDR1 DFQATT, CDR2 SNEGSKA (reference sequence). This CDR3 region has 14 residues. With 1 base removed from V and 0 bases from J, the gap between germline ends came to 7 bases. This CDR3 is CSARGTLAKNIQYF. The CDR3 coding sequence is TGCAGTGCTAGAGGCACTTTAGCCAAAAACATTCAGTACTTC.

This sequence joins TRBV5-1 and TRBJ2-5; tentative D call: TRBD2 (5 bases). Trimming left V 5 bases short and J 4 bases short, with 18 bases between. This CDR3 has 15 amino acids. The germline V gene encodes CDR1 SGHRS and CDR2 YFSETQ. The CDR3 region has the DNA TGCGCCAGCAGTTTAATGGCTGGCCGGGGAGAGACCCAGTACTTC. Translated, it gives CASSLMAGRGETQYF.

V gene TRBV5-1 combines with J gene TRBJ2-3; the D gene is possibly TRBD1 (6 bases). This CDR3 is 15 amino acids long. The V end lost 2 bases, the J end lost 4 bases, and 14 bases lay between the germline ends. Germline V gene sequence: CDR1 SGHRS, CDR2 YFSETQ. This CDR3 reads CASSFLRGKSDTQYF. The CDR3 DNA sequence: TGCGCCAGCAGCTTCCTCAGGGGAAAGTCAGATACGCAGTATTTT.

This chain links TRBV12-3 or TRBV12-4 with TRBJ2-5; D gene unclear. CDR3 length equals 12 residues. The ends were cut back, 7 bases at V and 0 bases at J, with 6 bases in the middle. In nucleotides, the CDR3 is TGTGCCAGCAACAACTACCAAGAGACCCAGTACTTC. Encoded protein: CASNNYQETQYF.